Following are 25 T cell receptor beta chains from one sample sequenced in a study of blood T cell repertoires in COVID-19. Sequencing was performed with immunoSEQ multiplex PCR; in TCRdb, only in-frame clones are kept and a portion is missing. The sample lists approximately 170,000 clones; roughly four fifths were seen once. The specimen sequenced was peripheral blood. These receptors originate from a man in his 70s with active or convalescent COVID-19.

The chain employs TRBV7-6 and TRBJ2-1, with 11 bases that match TRBD2. The junction had 8 bases not matched to a gene; V was cut back by 3 bases and J by 7 bases. This CDR3 spans 16 amino acids. Germline CDR1 SGHVS, CDR2 FNYEAQ. Written as DNA, the CDR3 is TGTGCCAGCAGCTTCGGGCTAGCGGGAGGCTTAAATGAGCAGTTCTTC. It translates to CASSFGLAGGLNEQFF.

A single count supports this clone. Other DNA variants within this sample encode the same CDR3. This chain joins TRBV7-9 and TRBJ1-2; TRBD1 agrees at 8 bases. V was clipped by 1 base and J by 5 bases; unmatched bases: 0. Per germline, CDR1 SEHNR and CDR2 FQNEAQ (reference sequence). The CDR3 length is 13 residues. The DNA for the CDR3 is TGTGCCAGCAGCTTAGGACAGGGGTATGGCTACACCTTC. Translation: CASSLGQGYGYTF.

V is TRBV5-1 and J is TRBJ1-2; possibly TRBD1 for D (6 bases). This CDR3 is built from 14 residues. Germline V gene data show CDR1 as SGHRS and CDR2 as YFSETQ. Between the trimmed V and J ends, which lost 1 base and 3 bases, there was a span of 10 bases. The CDR3 spells CASSLYAGDYGYTF. CDR3 DNA: TGCGCCAGCAGCTTGTACGCAGGGGACTATGGCTACACCTTC.

The genes are TRBV2 and TRBJ2-1, with D unclear. V was shortened by 6 bases and J by 5 bases, with 5 bases between the two germline ends. The germline V gene has CDR1 SNHLY and CDR2 FYNNEI. CDR3 size: 11 residues. CDR3 sequence reads: CASSVDNEQFF. DNA of the CDR3: TGTGCCAGCAGCGTAGACAATGAGCAGTTCTTC.

V is TRBV5-1 and J is TRBJ1-1; the D is unclear. The CDR3 is 15 amino acids. CDR1 is SGHRS, CDR2 YFSETQ, per germline. Trimming cost V 4 bases and J 4 bases, with 17 bases left between them. CDR3 amino acids: CASSPGGWAGTEAFF. The CDR3, as DNA: TGCGCCAGCAGCCCGGGCGGTTGGGCGGGCACTGAAGCTTTCTTT.

The V gene is TRBV19, the J gene TRBJ1-5, with 8 bases identical to TRBD1. This CDR3 contains 14 residues. Germline values: CDR1 LNHDA, CDR2 SQIVND (reference sequence). The ends lost 7 bases at V and 5 bases at J; junction bases unmatched: 7. This chain's CDR3 is CASMALTGDQPQHF. In DNA, the CDR3 is TGTGCCAGTATGGCCCTGACAGGGGATCAGCCCCAGCATTTT.

The CDR3 sequence is CASSQGATSGTDTQYF. CDR3 coding DNA: TGTGCCAGCAGCCAAGGGGCGACTAGCGGCACAGATACGCAGTATTTT. This chain uses TRBV3-1 (or the pseudogene TRBV3-2) with TRBJ2-3; 8 bases align to TRBD2. From germline, CDR1 is LGHDT and CDR2 YNNKEL (reference sequence). The V segment lost 1 base and the J segment 1 base; nucleotides outside the gene matches: 4. The CDR3 runs 16 residues.

The chain couples TRBV18 to TRBJ2-5; TRBD2 might be the D (6 bases). The CDR3 consists of 13 residues. Germline CDR1 is KGHSH and CDR2 is LQKENI. V was pared by 3 bases and J by 2 bases, with 7 bases between. CDR3 bases: TGTGCCAGCTCACCCGGACTACAAGAGACCCAGTACTTC. Translated: CASSPGLQETQYF.

The CDR3 here is CASSYISGNTEAFF. DNA for the CDR3: TGTGCCAGCAGTTACATTTCGGGAAACACTGAAGCTTTCTTT. The V gene is TRBV6-5, the J gene TRBJ1-1; D gene ambiguous. From germline, CDR1 is MNHEY and CDR2 SVGAGI. V shed 2 bases and J shed 2 bases, with 9 bases lying between them. The CDR3 spans 14 residues.

This clone was detected only once. The J gene is TRBJ2-3, the V gene TRBV9, with 7 bases lining up with TRBD2. The ends lost 6 bases at V and 3 bases at J; junction bases unmatched: 10. The CDR3 extends over 15 amino acids. CDR1 and CDR2 (germline): SGDLS, YYNGEE. The CDR3 reads CASTQDGGITDTQYF. DNA of the CDR3: TGTGCCAGCACCCAGGACGGGGGGATTACAGATACGCAGTATTTT.

The chain links TRBV12-5 to TRBJ2-5, with D possibly being TRBD1 (6 bases). This CDR3 comprises 16 residues. Trimming removed 1 base at V and 1 base at J, with 13 bases between. From germline, CDR1 is LGHNT and CDR2 FRNRAP. CDR3 residues: CASGLAGTPVQETQYF. The CDR3 DNA reads as TGTGCTAGTGGTTTGGCCGGGACACCTGTCCAAGAGACCCAGTACTTC. Together with reference TRBV12-5 and TRBJ2-5, the CDR3 gives the full variable domain: DARVTQTPRHKVTEMGQEVTMRCQPILGHNTVFWYRQTMMQGLELLAYFRNRAPLDDSGMPKDRFSAEMPDATLATLKIQPSEPRDSAVYFCASGLAGTPVQETQYFGPGTRLLVL.

The rearrangement joins TRBV18 to TRBJ1-2; D might be TRBD1 (6 bases). This CDR3 is built from 18 residues. Germline CDR1 reads KGHSH; CDR2 reads LQKENI. Trimming removed 1 base at V and 2 bases at J, with 20 bases between. The CDR3 DNA follows: TGTGCCAGCTCACCACGCCCCCTACAGGGAAAAGGGAACTATGGCTACACCTTC. Its protein is CASSPRPLQGKGNYGYTF. Complete variable domain (other parts from reference TRBV18 and TRBJ1-2): NAGVMQNPRHLVRRRGQEARLRCSPMKGHSHVYWYRQLPEEGLKFMVYLQKENIIDESGMPKERFSAEFPKEGPSILRIQQVVRGDSAAYFCASSPRPLQGKGNYGYTFGSGTRLTVV.

The table lists this clone with a few counts. This chain uses TRBV27 with TRBJ1-1, with TRBD1 identical over 8 bases. CDR1 and CDR2 (germline): MNHEY, SMNVEV (reference sequence). The CDR3 loop spans 16 amino acids. V gave up 5 bases and J gave up 2 bases; unmatched junction bases: 10. The CDR3 here is CASSPFRTGINTEAFF. The CDR3 region has the DNA TGTGCCAGCAGTCCCTTCCGGACAGGGATCAACACTGAAGCTTTCTTT.

This chain connects TRBV7-9 to TRBJ1-1; 7 bases align to TRBD1. The CDR3 contains 13 residues. V was pared by 4 bases and J by 7 bases, with 6 bases of the junction left unmatched. Germline V gene lookup returns CDR1 SEHNR and CDR2 FQNEAQ (reference sequence). DNA of the CDR3: TGTGCCAGCAGCTCAACAGGGGAAGGTGAAGCTTTCTTT. This translates into CASSSTGEGEAFF. Using reference TRBV7-9 and TRBJ1-1 for the parts outside the CDR3, the full variable domain is DTGVSQNPRHKITKRGQNVTFRCDPISEHNRLYWYRQTLGQGPEFLTYFQNEAQLEKSRLLSDRFSAERPKGSFSTLEIQRTEQGDSAMYLCASSSTGEGEAFFGQGTRLTVV.

This clone has a single count. The chain uses TRBV19 and TRBJ1-5; unclear D gene. This CDR3 is built from 15 residues. In germline, CDR1 is LNHDA, CDR2 SQIVND (reference sequence). V lost 1 base, J lost 0 bases, and 7 bases lay in between. CDR3 sequence reads: CASSIGFLSNQPQHF. The CDR3, as DNA: TGTGCCAGTAGTATAGGTTTTCTTAGCAATCAGCCCCAGCATTTT.

The J gene is TRBJ1-4, the V gene TRBV29-1; D gene unclear. Germline V gives CDR1 SQVTM, CDR2 ANQGSEA. V gave up 7 bases and J gave up 7 bases, with 13 bases separating them. This CDR3 has 12 amino acids. The CDR3 loop reads CSASAGFEKLFF. CDR3 DNA: TGCAGCGCCAGTGCGGGGTTTGAAAAACTGTTTTTT.

The chain uses TRBV28 and TRBJ2-7; TRBD1 matches at 7 bases. Trimming cost V 5 bases and J 4 bases; bases outside gene matches: 2. This CDR3 spans 12 amino acids. CDR1 MDHEN and CDR2 SYDVKM come from the germline V gene. CDR3 coding DNA: TGTGCCAGCAGTATACAGGGGTACGAGCAGTACTTC. Its translation is CASSIQGYEQYF.

The genes are TRBV11-2 and TRBJ2-1; TRBD2 agrees at 12 bases. Per the germline V gene, CDR1 is SGHAT and CDR2 is FQNNGV. V lost 5 bases, J lost 4 bases, and 6 bases stayed unmatched. This CDR3 is 16 amino acids long. The CDR3 nucleotides are TGTGCCAGCAGCGCCCGACTAGCGGGAGCTTACAATGAGCAGTTCTTC. As protein: CASSARLAGAYNEQFF.

The chain links TRBV28 to TRBJ2-5, with 7 bases fitting TRBD1. The J segment lost 13 bases and the V segment lost 4 bases, leaving 9 bases of the junction unmatched. This CDR3 is 12 amino acids long. Germline lookup yields CDR1 MDHEN and CDR2 SYDVKM. CDR3 sequence: CASSSPGQTRYF. CDR3 nucleotides: TGTGCCAGCAGTTCACCGGGACAGACTCGGTACTTC.

This clone was counted once. The V call is TRBV28, the J call TRBJ1-5; possibly TRBD1 for D (5 bases). Germline V lookup: CDR1 MDHEN, CDR2 SYDVKM. Trimming removed 8 bases at V and 3 bases at J, with 14 bases between. The CDR3 consists of 14 residues. CDR3 region: CASGLPGSNQPQHF. The DNA of the CDR3 is TGTGCCAGCGGGCTTCCAGGGTCCAATCAGCCCCAGCATTTT.

V gene TRBV7-2 combines with J gene TRBJ1-2, with D perhaps TRBD1 (6 bases). Per the germline V gene, CDR1 is SGHTA and CDR2 is FQGNSA. The V and J ends lost 1 base and 8 bases respectively, with 14 bases between them. The CDR3 is 14 amino acids. The CDR3 loop is CASSLEDRGLGYTF. CDR3 sequence (DNA): TGTGCCAGCAGCTTAGAGGACAGAGGCCTGGGCTACACCTTC.

The chain's CDR3 is CASSHPGQGGYEQYF. The CDR3 DNA sequence: TGTGCCAGCAGCCACCCGGGACAGGGGGGTTACGAGCAGTACTTC. The chain links TRBV14 to TRBJ2-7, with 11 bases fitting TRBD1. The CDR3 runs to 15 residues. V shed 3 bases and J 4 bases; nucleotides not matched to a gene: 5. CDR1 and CDR2 from the germline V gene are SGHDN and FVKESK. Complete variable domain (other parts from reference TRBV14 and TRBJ2-7): EAGVTQFPSHSVIEKGQTVTLRCDPISGHDNLYWYRRVMGKEIKFLLHFVKESKQDESGMPNNRFLAERTGGTYSTLKVQPAELEDSGVYFCASSHPGQGGYEQYFGPGTRLTVT.

The V call is TRBV6-6, the J call TRBJ1-1; D is unresolved. V was trimmed by 2 bases and J by 3 bases, leaving 13 bases between them. There are 15 residues in the CDR3. CDR1 MNHNY and CDR2 SVGAGI come from the germline V gene (reference sequence). The CDR3 nucleotides are TGTGCCAGCAGTTACCCCGGAGGGCGGGACACTGAAGCTTTCTTT. It specifies CASSYPGGRDTEAFF.

The J gene is TRBJ2-3, the V gene TRBV7-8, with D maybe TRBD1 (5 bases). The CDR3 length is 17 residues. V was pared by 3 bases and J by 4 bases, with 20 bases between. From germline, CDR1 is SGHVS and CDR2 FQNEAQ. The CDR3 sequence is CASSFNGAARAADTQYF. In DNA, the CDR3 is TGTGCCAGCAGCTTCAATGGGGCCGCCCGGGCTGCAGATACGCAGTATTTT.

CDR3 residues: CASSVVHGGANVLTF. In DNA form, the CDR3 reads TGTGCCAGCAGCGTAGTTCATGGCGGGGCCAACGTCCTGACTTTC. The gene calls are TRBV9 and TRBJ2-6; D not certain. The CDR3 contains 15 residues. Germline assignment: CDR1 SGDLS and CDR2 YYNGEE. V was trimmed by 0 bases and J by 4 bases, leaving 8 bases between them. The full variable domain, with the rest looked up from reference TRBV9 and TRBJ2-6, is DSGVTQTPKHLITATGQRVTLRCSPRSGDLSVYWYQQSLDQGLQFLIQYYNGEERAKGNILERFSAQQFPDLHSELNLSSLELGDSALYFCASSVVHGGANVLTFGAGSRLTVL.